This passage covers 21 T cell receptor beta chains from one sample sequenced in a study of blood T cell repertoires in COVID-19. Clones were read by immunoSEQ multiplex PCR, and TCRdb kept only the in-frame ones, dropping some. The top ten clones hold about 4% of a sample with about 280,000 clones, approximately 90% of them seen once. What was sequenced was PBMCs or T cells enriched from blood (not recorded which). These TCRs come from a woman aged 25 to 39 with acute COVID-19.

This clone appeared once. The CDR3 bases are TGTGCCAGCAGTTACGGAGGTAGGCCAGCTGAAGCTTTCTTT. It specifies CASSYGGRPAEAFF. The gene calls are TRBV6-5 and TRBJ1-1, with D hard to call. Germline CDR1 and CDR2: MNHEY and SVGAGI. V gave up 2 bases and J gave up 6 bases, with 13 bases separating them. The CDR3 contains 14 residues.

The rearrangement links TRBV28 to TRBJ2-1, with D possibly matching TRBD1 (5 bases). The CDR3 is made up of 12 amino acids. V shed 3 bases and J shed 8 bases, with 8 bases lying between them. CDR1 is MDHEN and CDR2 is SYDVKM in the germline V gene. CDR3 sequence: CASSFRGDEQFF. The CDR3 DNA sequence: TGTGCCAGCAGTTTTAGGGGTGATGAGCAGTTCTTC. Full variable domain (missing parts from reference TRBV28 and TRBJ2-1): DVKVTQSSRYLVKRTGEKVFLECVQDMDHENMFWYRQDPGLGLRLIYFSYDVKMKEKGDIPEGYSVSREKKERFSLILESASTNQTSMYLCASSFRGDEQFFGPGTRLTVL.

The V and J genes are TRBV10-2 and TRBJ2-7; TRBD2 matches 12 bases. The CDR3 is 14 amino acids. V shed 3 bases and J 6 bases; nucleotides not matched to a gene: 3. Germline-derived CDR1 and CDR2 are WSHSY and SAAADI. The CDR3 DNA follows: TGCGCCAGCAGTGAACTAGCGGGAGGTTCCGAGCAGTACTTC. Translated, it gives CASSELAGGSEQYF.

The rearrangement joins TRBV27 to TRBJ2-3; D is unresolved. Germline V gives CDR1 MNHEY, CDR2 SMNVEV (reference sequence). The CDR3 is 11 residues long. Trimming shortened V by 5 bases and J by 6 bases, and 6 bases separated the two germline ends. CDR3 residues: CASSRFDTQYF. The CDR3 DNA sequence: TGTGCCAGCAGTCGGTTTGATACGCAGTATTTT.

The CDR3 region has the DNA TGTGCCAGCAGTACTTTGGGGGGGAGAGTATATGAGCAGTTCTTC. This gives the protein CASSTLGGRVYEQFF. The rearrangement uses TRBV6-5 and TRBJ2-1, with TRBD2 identical over 7 bases. This CDR3 is 15 amino acids long. CDR1 and CDR2 (germline): MNHEY, SVGAGI. J was trimmed by 8 bases and V by 5 bases; bases with no gene match: 12.

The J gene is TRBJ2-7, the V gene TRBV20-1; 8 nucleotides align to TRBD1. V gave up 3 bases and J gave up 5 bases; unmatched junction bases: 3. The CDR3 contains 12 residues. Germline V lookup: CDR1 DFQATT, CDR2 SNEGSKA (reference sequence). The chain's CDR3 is CSASPQGDEQYF. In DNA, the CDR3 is TGCAGTGCTAGTCCACAGGGGGACGAGCAGTACTTC.

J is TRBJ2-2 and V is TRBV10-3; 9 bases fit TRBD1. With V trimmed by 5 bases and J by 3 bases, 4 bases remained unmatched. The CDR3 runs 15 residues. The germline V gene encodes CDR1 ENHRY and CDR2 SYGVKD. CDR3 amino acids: CAISRDREYTGELFF. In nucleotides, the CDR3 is TGTGCCATCAGTCGGGACAGGGAATACACCGGGGAGCTGTTTTTT.

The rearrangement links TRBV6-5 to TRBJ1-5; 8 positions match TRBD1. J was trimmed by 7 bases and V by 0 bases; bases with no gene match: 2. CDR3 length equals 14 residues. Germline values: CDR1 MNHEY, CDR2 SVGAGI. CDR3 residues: CASSYSGQDQPQHF. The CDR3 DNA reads TGTGCCAGCAGTTACTCGGGACAGGACCAGCCCCAGCATTTT.

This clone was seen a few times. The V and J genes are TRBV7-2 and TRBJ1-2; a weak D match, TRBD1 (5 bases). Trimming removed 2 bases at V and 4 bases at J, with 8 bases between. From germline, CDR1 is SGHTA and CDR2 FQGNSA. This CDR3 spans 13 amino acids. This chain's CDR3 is CASSLRDSYGYTF. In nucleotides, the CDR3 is TGTGCCAGCAGCTTAAGGGACTCCTATGGCTACACCTTC.

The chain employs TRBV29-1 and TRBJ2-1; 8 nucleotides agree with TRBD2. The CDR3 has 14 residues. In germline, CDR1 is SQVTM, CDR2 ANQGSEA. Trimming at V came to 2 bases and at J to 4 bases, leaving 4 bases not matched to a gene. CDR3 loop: CSVETSGDYNEQFF. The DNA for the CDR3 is TGCAGCGTTGAAACTAGCGGAGATTACAATGAGCAGTTCTTC.

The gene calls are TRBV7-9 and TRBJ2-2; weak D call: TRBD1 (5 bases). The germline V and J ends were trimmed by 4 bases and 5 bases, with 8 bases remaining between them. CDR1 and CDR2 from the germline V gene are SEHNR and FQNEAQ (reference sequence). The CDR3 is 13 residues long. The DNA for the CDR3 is TGTGCCAGCAGCTCAGGGTTTACCGGGGAGCTGTTTTTT. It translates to CASSSGFTGELFF.

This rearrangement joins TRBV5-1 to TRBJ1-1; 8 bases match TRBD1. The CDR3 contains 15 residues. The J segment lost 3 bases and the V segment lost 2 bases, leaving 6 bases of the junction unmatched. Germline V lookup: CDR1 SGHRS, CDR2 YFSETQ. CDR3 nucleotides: TGCGCCAGCAGCTTTACAGGGGGAGAATACACTGAAGCTTTCTTT. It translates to CASSFTGGEYTEAFF.

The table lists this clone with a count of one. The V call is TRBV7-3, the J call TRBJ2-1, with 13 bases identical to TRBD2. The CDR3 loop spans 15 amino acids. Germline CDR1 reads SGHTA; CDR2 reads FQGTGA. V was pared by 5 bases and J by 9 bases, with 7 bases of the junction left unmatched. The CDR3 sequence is CASSQGLAGVAEQFF. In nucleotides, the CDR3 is TGTGCCAGCAGCCAAGGACTAGCGGGAGTCGCTGAGCAGTTCTTC.

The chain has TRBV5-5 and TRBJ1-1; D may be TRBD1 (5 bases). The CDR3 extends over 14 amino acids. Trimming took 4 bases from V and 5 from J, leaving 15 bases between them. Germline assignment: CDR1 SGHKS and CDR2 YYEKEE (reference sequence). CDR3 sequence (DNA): TGTGCCAGCAGCGCAGTCCAGGGTCGGACTGAAGCTTTCTTT. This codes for CASSAVQGRTEAFF. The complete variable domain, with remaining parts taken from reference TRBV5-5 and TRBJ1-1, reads DAGVTQSPTHLIKTRGQQVTLRCSPISGHKSVSWYQQVLGQGPQFIFQYYEKEERGRGNFPDRFSARQFPNYSSELNVNALLLGDSALYLCASSAVQGRTEAFFGQGTRLTVV.

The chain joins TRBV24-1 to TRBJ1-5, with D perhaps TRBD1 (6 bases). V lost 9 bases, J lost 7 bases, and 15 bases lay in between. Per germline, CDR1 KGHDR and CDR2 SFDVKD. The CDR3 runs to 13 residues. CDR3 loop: CATDGGQGQPQHF. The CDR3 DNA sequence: TGTGCCACCGACGGGGGGCAAGGGCAGCCCCAGCATTTT.

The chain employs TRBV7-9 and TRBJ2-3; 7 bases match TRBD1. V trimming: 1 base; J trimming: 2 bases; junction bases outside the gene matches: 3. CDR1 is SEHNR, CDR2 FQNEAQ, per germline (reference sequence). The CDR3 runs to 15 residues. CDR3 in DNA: TGTGCCAGCAGCTTAGGGGGACAGTTCACAGATACGCAGTATTTT. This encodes CASSLGGQFTDTQYF.

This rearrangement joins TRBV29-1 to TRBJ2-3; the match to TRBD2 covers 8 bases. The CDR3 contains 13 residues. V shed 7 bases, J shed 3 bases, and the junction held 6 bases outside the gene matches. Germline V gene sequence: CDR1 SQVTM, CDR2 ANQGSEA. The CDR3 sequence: CSAVGRATDTQYF. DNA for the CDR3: TGCAGCGCTGTCGGGAGGGCTACAGATACGCAGTATTTT.

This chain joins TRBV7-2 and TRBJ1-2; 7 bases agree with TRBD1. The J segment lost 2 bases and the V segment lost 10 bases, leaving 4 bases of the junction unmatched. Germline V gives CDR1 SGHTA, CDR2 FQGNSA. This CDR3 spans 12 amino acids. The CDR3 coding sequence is TGTGCCACCAAGGGACAGAACTATGGCTACACCTTC. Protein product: CATKGQNYGYTF.

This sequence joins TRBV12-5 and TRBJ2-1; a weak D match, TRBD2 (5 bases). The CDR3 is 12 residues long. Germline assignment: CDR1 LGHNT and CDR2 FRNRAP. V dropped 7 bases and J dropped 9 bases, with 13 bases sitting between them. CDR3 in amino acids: CASALEEAEQFF. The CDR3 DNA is TGTGCTAGTGCCCTGGAGGAGGCTGAGCAGTTCTTC.

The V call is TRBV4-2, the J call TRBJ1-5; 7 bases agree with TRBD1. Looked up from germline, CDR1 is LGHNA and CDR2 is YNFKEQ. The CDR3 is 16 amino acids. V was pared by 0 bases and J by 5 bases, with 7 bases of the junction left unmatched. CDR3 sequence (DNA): TGTGCCAGCAGCCAAGAAGGAACAGGGGACCATCAGCCCCAGCATTTT. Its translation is CASSQEGTGDHQPQHF.

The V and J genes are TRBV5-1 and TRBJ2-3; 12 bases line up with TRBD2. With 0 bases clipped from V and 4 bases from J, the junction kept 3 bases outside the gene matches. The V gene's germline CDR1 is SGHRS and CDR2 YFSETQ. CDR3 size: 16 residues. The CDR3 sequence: CASSLGLAGVADTQYF. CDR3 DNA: TGCGCCAGCAGCTTGGGACTAGCGGGAGTGGCAGATACGCAGTATTTT.